A selection of T cell receptor beta chains follows, all from one sample in a study of T cell responses to AZD1222 COVID-19 vaccine. The table came from immunoSEQ multiplex PCR; TCRdb's copy has only in-frame clones and leaves some out. The sample consists of 100,000 or so clones, nearly 90% of them appearing once. The starting material was peripheral blood, obtained on day 0 of AZD1222 vaccination. The receptor source for this set is an adult in good health. CDR3s include the opening cysteine and the closing phenylalanine or tryptophan. The order of the fields is J gene, D gene, V gene, CDR3 DNA, CDR3 protein. D genes are given only for firm matches.

TRBJ1-1 NA TRBV5-4 TGTGCCAGCAGCCCCGGAGTCGGCAGGGTTGTCGAGATGAACACTGAAGCTTTCTTT CASSPGVGRVVEMNTEAFF
TRBJ1-4 TRBD1 TRBV19 TGTGCCGGTTACCCAGTAGTACCGAGCGCCGAGGACAGGCCTGCAACTAATGAAAAACTGTTTTTT CAGYPVVPSAEDRPATNEKLFF
TRBJ1-2 NA TRBV2 TGTGCCAGCAGTGACGCGACGCAGGCCAGGGGCTACACCTTC CASSDATQARGYTF
TRBJ2-2 NA TRBV7-3 TGTGCCAGCAGCTATGGAAGGAGTACGGCCGGGGAGCTGTTTTTT CASSYGRSTAGELFF
TRBJ1-4 NA TRBV5-1 TGCGCCAGCAGCTTCAGGGGTGCAACTAATGAAAAACTGTTTTTT CASSFRGATNEKLFF
TRBJ1-1 NA TRBV19 TGTGCCAGTAGTATAGGGCGGGAGAACACTGAAGCTTTCTTT CASSIGRENTEAFF
TRBJ1-5 NA TRBV3-1/TRBV3-2 TGTGCCAGCAGCCAAGACGCAGGGAATCAGCCCCAGCATTTT CASSQDAGNQPQHF
TRBJ1-1 NA TRBV6-5 TGTGCCAGCAGTATACGGACAGCCCCAGTTGCTGAAGCTTTCTTT CASSIRTAPVAEAFF
TRBJ1-2 NA TRBV6-5 TGTGCCAGCAGTTACTCCGACAGGCCAAAGAACTATGGCTACACCTTC CASSYSDRPKNYGYTF
TRBJ1-5 TRBD1 TRBV4-1 TGCGCCAGCAGCCAAGACCTATCCGGGACAGACAATCAGCCCCAGCATTTT CASSQDLSGTDNQPQHF
TRBJ1-2 NA TRBV14 TGTGCCAGCAGCCCACGGCGGGGGGATGGCTACACCTTC CASSPRRGDGYTF
TRBJ1-2 NA TRBV11-2 TGTGCCAGCAGCTTAGGTTTAGGCACTAACTATGGCTACACCTTC CASSLGLGTNYGYTF
TRBJ1-5 NA TRBV11-2 TGTGCCAGCAGCTCCGGGAGGCATCAGCCCCAGCATTTT CASSSGRHQPQHF
TRBJ1-2 NA TRBV19 TGTGCCAGTAGCACGGGAGGGGGGGTCCTCCTCCCTGGCTACACCTTC CASSTGGGVLLPGYTF
TRBJ1-4 NA TRBV29-1 TGCAGCGTTGTAATGCAGGGCGAGAACGAAAAACTGTTTTTT CSVVMQGENEKLFF
TRBJ1-1 TRBD1 TRBV18 TGTGCCAGCTCACAAGGGACAGACACTGAAGCTTTCTTT CASSQGTDTEAFF
TRBJ2-7 NA TRBV11-2 TGTGCCAGCAGCTTACCAGGGCAAGCCTTCTACGAGCAGTACTTC CASSLPGQAFYEQYF